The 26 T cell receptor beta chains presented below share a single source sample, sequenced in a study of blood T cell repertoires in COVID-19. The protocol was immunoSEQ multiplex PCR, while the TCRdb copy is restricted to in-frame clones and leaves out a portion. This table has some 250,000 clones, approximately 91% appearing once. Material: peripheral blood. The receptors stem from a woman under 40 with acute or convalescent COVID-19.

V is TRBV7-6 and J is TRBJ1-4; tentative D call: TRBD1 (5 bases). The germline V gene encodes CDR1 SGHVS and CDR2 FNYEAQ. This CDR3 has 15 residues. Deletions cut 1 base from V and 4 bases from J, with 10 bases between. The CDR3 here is CASSLGQGNNEKLFF. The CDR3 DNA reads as TGTGCCAGCAGCTTAGGGCAGGGCAATAATGAAAAACTGTTTTTT.

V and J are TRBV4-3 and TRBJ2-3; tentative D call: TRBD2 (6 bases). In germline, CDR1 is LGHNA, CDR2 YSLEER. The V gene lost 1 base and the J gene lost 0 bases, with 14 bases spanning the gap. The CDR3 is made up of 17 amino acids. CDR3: CASSQVFGTLSTDTQYF. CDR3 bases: TGCGCCAGCAGCCAAGTGTTCGGGACTTTAAGCACAGATACGCAGTATTTT.

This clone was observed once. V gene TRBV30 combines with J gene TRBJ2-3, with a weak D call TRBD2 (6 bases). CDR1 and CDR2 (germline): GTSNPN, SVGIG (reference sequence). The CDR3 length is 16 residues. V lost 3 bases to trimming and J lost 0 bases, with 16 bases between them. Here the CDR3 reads CAWSGGSGFSTDTQYF. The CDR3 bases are TGTGCCTGGAGCGGGGGTAGCGGATTTAGCACAGATACGCAGTATTTT.

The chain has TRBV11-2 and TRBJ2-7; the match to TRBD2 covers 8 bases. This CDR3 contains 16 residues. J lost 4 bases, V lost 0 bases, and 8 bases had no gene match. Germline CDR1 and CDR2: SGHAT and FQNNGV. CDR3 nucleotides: TGTGCCAGCAGCTTAGATTCGGGAGGGACTAGGTACGAGCAGTACTTC. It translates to CASSLDSGGTRYEQYF.

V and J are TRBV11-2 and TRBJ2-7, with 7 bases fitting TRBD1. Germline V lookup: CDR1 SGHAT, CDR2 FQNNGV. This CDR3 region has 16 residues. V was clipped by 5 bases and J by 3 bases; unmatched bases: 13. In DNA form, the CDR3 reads TGTGCCAGCAGCCAGGTTTGGGACAGACCCCACTACGAGCAGTACTTC. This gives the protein CASSQVWDRPHYEQYF.

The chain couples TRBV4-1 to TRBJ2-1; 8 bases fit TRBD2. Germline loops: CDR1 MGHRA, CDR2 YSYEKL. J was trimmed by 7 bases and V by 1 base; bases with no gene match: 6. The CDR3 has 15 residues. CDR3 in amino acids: CASSQGGLERNEQFF. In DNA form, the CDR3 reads TGCGCCAGCAGCCAAGGGGGACTAGAAAGGAATGAGCAGTTCTTC.

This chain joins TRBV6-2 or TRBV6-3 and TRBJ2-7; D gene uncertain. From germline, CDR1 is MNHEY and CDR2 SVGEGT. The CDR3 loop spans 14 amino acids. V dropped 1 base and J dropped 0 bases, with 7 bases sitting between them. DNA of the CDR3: TGTGCCAGCAGTTACTGGCAGGACTCCTACGAGCAGTACTTC. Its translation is CASSYWQDSYEQYF.

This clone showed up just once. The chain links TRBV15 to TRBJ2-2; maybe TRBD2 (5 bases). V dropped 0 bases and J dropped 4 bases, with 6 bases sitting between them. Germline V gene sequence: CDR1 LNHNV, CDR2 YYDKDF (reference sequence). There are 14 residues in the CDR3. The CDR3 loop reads CATSRERATGELFF. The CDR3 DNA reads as TGTGCCACCAGCAGAGAGAGGGCCACCGGGGAGCTGTTTTTT.

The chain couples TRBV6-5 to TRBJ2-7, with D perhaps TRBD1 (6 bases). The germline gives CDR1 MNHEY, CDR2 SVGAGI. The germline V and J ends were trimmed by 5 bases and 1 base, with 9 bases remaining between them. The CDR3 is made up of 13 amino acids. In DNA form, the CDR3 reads TGTGCCAGCAGTAGGACAGCTTCCTACGAGCAGTACTTC. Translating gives CASSRTASYEQYF.

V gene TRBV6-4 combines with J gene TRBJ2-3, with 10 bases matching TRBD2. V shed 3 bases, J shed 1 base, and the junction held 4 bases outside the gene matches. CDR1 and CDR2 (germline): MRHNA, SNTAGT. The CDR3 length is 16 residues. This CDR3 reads CASSETLAGGTDTQYF. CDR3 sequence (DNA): TGTGCCAGCAGTGAAACCCTAGCGGGAGGCACAGATACGCAGTATTTT.

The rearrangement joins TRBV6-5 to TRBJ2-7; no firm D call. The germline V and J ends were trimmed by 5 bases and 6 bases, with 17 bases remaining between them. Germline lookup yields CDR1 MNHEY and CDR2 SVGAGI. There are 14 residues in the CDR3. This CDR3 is CASSRLKTQAEQYF. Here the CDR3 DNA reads TGTGCCAGCAGTCGCCTAAAAACGCAGGCCGAGCAGTACTTC.

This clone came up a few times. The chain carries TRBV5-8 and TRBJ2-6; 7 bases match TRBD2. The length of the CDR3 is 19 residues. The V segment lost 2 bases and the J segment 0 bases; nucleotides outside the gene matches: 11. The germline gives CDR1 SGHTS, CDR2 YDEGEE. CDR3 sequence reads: CASSFVWPAGHSGANVLTF. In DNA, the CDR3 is TGTGCCAGCAGCTTTGTTTGGCCAGCGGGGCACTCTGGGGCCAACGTCCTGACTTTC.

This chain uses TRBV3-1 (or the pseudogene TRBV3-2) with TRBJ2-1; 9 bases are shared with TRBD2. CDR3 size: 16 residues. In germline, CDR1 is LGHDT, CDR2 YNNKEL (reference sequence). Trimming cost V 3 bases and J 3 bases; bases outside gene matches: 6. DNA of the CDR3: TGTGCCAGCAGCCAGATAGCGGGAGTACTCTACAATGAGCAGTTCTTC. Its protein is CASSQIAGVLYNEQFF.

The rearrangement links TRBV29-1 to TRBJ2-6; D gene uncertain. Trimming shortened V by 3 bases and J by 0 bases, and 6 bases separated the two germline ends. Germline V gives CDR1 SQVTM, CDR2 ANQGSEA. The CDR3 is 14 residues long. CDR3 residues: CSVDTNSGANVLTF. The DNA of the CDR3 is TGCAGCGTTGACACAAACTCTGGGGCCAACGTCCTGACTTTC.

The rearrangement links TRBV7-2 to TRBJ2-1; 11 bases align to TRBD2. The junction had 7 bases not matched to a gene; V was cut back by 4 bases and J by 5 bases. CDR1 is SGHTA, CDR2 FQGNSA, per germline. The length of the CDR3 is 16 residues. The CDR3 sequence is CASSSPLAGVNNEQFF. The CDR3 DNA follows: TGTGCCAGCAGCTCCCCACTAGCGGGAGTAAACAATGAGCAGTTCTTC.

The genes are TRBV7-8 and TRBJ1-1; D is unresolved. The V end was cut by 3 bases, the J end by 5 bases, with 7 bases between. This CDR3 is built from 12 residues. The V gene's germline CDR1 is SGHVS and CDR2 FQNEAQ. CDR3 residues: CASSFEATEAFF. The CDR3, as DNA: TGTGCCAGCAGCTTTGAGGCAACTGAAGCTTTCTTT.

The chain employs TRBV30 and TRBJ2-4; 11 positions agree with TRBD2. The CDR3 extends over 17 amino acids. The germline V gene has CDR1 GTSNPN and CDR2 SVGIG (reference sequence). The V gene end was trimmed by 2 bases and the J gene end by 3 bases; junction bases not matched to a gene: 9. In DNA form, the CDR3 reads TGTGCCTGGAGTTCTAATAGCGGGAGGGGCGACAAAAACATTCAGTACTTC. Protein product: CAWSSNSGRGDKNIQYF.

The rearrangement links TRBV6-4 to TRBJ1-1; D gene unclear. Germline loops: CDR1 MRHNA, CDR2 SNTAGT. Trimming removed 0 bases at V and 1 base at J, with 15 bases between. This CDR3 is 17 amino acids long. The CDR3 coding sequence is TGTGCCAGCAGTGACTCCAATGGGCTCAGACCGAACACTGAAGCTTTCTTT. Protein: CASSDSNGLRPNTEAFF.

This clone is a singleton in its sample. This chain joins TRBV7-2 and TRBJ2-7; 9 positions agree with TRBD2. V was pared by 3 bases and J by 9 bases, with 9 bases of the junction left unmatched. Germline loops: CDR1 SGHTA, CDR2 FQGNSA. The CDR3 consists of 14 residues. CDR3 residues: CASSFLAGMAGQYF. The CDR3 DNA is TGTGCCAGCAGCTTTCTAGCGGGAATGGCGGGGCAGTACTTC.

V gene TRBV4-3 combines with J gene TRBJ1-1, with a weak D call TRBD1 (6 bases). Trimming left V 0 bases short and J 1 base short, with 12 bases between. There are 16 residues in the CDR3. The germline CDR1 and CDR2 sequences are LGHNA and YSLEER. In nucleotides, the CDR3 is TGCGCCAGCAGCCAAGATAGAGGGACACCGAACACTGAAGCTTTCTTT. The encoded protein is CASSQDRGTPNTEAFF.

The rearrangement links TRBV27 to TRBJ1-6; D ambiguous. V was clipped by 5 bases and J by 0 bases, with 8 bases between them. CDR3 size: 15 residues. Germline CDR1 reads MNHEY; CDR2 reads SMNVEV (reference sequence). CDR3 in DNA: TGTGCCAGCAGTCCCCTTTTCTCCTATAATTCACCCCTCCACTTT. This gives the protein CASSPLFSYNSPLHF.

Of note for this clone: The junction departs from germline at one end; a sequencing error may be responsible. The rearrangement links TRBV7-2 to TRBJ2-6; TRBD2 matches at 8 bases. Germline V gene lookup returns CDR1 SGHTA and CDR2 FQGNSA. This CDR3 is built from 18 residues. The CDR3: CASRFRLAGRSGANVLTF. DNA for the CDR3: TGTGCCAGCCGCTTTAGGCTAGCGGGTCGCTCTGGGGCCAACGTCCTGACTTTC.

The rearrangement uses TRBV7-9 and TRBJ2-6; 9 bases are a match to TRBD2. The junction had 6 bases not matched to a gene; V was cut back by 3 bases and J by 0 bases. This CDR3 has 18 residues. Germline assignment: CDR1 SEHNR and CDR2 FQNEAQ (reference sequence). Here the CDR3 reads CASSFWTSVSSGANVLTF. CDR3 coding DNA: TGTGCCAGCAGCTTCTGGACTAGCGTAAGCTCTGGGGCCAACGTCCTGACTTTC.

In DNA, the CDR3 is TGTGCCTGGAGTCTTGCACAGGGGAGTCGCTCACCCCTCCACTTT. Encoded protein: CAWSLAQGSRSPLHF. The rearrangement joins TRBV30 to TRBJ1-6; 7 bases match TRBD1. The trim removed 2 bases at V and 10 bases at J, leaving 11 bases unmatched. The germline CDR1 and CDR2 sequences are GTSNPN and SVGIG (reference sequence). The CDR3 runs to 15 residues.

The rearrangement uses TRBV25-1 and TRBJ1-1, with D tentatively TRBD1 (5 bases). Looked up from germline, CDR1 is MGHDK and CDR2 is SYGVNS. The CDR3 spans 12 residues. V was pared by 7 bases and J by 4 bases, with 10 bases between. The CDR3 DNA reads TGTGCCAGCACCCCCGGGGGCACTGAAGCTTTCTTT. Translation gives CASTPGGTEAFF. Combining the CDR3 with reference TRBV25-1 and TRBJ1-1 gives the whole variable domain EADIYQTPRYLVIGTGKKITLECSQTMGHDKMYWYQQDPGMELHLIHYSYGVNSTEKGDLSSESTVSRIRTEHFPLTLESARPSHTSQYLCASTPGGTEAFFGQGTRLTVV.

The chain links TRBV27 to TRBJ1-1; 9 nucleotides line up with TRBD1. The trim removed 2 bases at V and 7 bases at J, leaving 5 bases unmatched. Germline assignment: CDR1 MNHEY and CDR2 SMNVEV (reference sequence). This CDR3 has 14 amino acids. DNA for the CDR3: TGTGCCAGCAGTTTAACGGGACAGGGCTATGAAGCTTTCTTT. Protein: CASSLTGQGYEAFF.